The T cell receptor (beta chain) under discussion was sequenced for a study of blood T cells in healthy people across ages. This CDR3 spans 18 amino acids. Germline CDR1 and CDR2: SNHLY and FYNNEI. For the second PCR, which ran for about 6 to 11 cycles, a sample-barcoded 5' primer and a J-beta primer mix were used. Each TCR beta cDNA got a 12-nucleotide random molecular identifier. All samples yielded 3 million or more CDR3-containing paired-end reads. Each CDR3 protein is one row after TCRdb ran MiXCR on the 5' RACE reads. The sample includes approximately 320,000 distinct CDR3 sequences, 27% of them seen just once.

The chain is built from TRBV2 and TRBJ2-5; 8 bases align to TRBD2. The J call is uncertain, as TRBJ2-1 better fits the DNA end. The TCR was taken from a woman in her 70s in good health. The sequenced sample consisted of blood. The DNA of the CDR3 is TGTGCCAGCAGGGGGGACCATTTTGGGACTAGTGGCCCAGATGAGCAGTTCTTC. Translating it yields CASRGDHFGTSGPDEQFF.